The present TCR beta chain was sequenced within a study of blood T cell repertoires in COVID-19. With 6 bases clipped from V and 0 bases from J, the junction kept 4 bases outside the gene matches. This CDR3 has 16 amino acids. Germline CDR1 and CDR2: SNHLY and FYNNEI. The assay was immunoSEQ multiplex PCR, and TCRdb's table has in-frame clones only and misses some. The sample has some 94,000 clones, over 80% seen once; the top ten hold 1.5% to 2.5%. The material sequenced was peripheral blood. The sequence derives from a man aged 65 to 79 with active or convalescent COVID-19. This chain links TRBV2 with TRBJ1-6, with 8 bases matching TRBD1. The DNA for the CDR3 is TGTGCCAGCAGGGGAACAGGGGGCTCCTATAATTCACCCCTCCACTTT. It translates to CASRGTGGSYNSPLHF.